The 10 T cell receptor beta chains given below trace back to one sample, sequenced in a study of blood T cell repertoires in COVID-19. TCRdb keeps only in-frame clones here, not all; method: immunoSEQ multiplex PCR. The table has under 85,000 clones, 65% to 85% seen once; the top ten hold roughly 41%. Source material: peripheral blood. All receptors come from a human donor in a cohort sampled during active COVID-19.

This clone occurred once. The chain has TRBV6-6 and TRBJ2-7, with 9 bases matching TRBD2. Germline CDR1 and CDR2: MNHNY and SVGAGI (reference sequence). With V trimmed by 6 bases and J by 1 base, 7 bases remained unmatched. The CDR3 runs 15 residues. The DNA of the CDR3 is TGTGCCAGCAGCATTAGCGGGGGACGATCCTACGAGCAGTACTTC. Translation: CASSISGGRSYEQYF.

The chain uses TRBV27 and TRBJ1-1, with 8 bases lining up with TRBD1. With V trimmed by 6 bases and J by 5 bases, 8 bases remained unmatched. CDR1 and CDR2 (germline): MNHEY, SMNVEV (reference sequence). The CDR3 is 14 residues long. The CDR3 protein is CASSRQGARTEAFF. CDR3 nucleotides: TGTGCCAGCAGCCGTCAGGGGGCAAGGACTGAAGCTTTCTTT.

The rearrangement uses TRBV7-2 and TRBJ2-1; TRBD1 is a possible D gene (5 bases). Trimming stripped 0 bases from V and 3 bases from J, with 9 bases between. The length of the CDR3 is 15 residues. The V gene's germline CDR1 is SGHTA and CDR2 FQGNSA. This chain's CDR3 is CASSLASRVYNEQFF. CDR3 bases: TGTGCCAGCAGCTTAGCGAGCAGGGTCTACAATGAGCAGTTCTTC.

V is TRBV18 and J is TRBJ1-2; no definite D call. The CDR3 length is 15 residues. From germline, CDR1 is KGHSH and CDR2 LQKENI. V was cut by 2 bases and J by 7 bases, with 17 bases left in between. In DNA form, the CDR3 reads TGTGCCAGCTCACCAAGTCTCGACACGGCGGGTGGCTACACCTTC. Translation gives CASSPSLDTAGGYTF. Filled out from reference TRBV18 and TRBJ1-2, the complete variable domain reads NAGVMQNPRHLVRRRGQEARLRCSPMKGHSHVYWYRQLPEEGLKFMVYLQKENIIDESGMPKERFSAEFPKEGPSILRIQQVVRGDSAAYFCASSPSLDTAGGYTFGSGTRLTVV.

The chain is built from TRBV5-1 and TRBJ2-1; TRBD1 matches at 8 bases. The V and J ends lost 3 bases and 5 bases, in that order; junction bases with no gene match: 10. CDR1 is SGHRS and CDR2 is YFSETQ in the germline V gene. The CDR3 is made up of 16 amino acids. The CDR3 reads CASSWRGDRIDNEQFF. The CDR3 nucleotides read TGCGCCAGCAGCTGGAGGGGGGACAGGATAGACAATGAGCAGTTCTTC.

The chain employs TRBV6-4 and TRBJ2-3, with 8 bases lining up with TRBD2. Germline loops: CDR1 MRHNA, CDR2 SNTAGT. V dropped 0 bases and J dropped 4; count of bases not matched to a gene: 6. The CDR3 loop spans 16 amino acids. CDR3 sequence: CASSDSTLGGADTQYF. In DNA, the CDR3 is TGTGCCAGCAGTGACTCGACACTCGGGGGGGCAGATACGCAGTATTTT.

This clone showed up just a few times. V is TRBV20-1 and J is TRBJ2-7; possibly TRBD2 for D (6 bases). This CDR3 is built from 11 residues. Germline CDR1 reads DFQATT; CDR2 reads SNEGSKA (reference sequence). Deletions cut 6 bases from V and 6 bases from J, with 12 bases between. The CDR3 DNA sequence: TGCAGTGCCCTCGGGAGAGGCGAGCAGTACTTC. This translates into CSALGRGEQYF.

The chain carries TRBV19 and TRBJ2-3; 7 nucleotides align to TRBD2. The ends lost 7 bases at V and 6 bases at J; junction bases unmatched: 10. The CDR3 has 14 amino acids. Germline loops: CDR1 LNHDA, CDR2 SQIVND (reference sequence). CDR3 in DNA: TGTGCCAGTACCCCGGGGGGAGGAATGGATACGCAGTATTTT. It yields the protein CASTPGGGMDTQYF.

This clone was counted a few times. The CDR3 spells CASTGAAPLTEAFF. The CDR3 DNA follows: TGTGCCAGCACTGGGGCAGCGCCTTTGACTGAAGCTTTCTTT. This chain connects TRBV7-2 to TRBJ1-1; tentative D call: TRBD1 (5 bases). Per germline, CDR1 SGHTA and CDR2 FQGNSA. Trimming took off 7 bases at V and 5 bases at J, with 17 bases between the two ends. The CDR3 has 14 amino acids. Full variable domain (outside the CDR3, taken from reference TRBV7-2 and TRBJ1-1): GAGVSQSPSNKVTEKGKDVELRCDPISGHTALYWYRQSLGQGLEFLIYFQGNSAPDKSGLPSDRFSAERTGGSVSTLTIQRTQQEDSAVYLCASTGAAPLTEAFFGQGTRLTVV.

J is TRBJ1-4 and V is TRBV3-1 (or the pseudogene TRBV3-2); 8 positions match TRBD1. The V segment lost 4 bases and the J segment 8 bases; nucleotides outside the gene matches: 3. This CDR3 is built from 13 residues. The V gene's germline CDR1 is LGHDT and CDR2 YNNKEL (reference sequence). The CDR3, as DNA: TGTGCCAGCAGCCTACAGGGGGGGGAAAAACTGTTTTTT. Protein product: CASSLQGGEKLFF.